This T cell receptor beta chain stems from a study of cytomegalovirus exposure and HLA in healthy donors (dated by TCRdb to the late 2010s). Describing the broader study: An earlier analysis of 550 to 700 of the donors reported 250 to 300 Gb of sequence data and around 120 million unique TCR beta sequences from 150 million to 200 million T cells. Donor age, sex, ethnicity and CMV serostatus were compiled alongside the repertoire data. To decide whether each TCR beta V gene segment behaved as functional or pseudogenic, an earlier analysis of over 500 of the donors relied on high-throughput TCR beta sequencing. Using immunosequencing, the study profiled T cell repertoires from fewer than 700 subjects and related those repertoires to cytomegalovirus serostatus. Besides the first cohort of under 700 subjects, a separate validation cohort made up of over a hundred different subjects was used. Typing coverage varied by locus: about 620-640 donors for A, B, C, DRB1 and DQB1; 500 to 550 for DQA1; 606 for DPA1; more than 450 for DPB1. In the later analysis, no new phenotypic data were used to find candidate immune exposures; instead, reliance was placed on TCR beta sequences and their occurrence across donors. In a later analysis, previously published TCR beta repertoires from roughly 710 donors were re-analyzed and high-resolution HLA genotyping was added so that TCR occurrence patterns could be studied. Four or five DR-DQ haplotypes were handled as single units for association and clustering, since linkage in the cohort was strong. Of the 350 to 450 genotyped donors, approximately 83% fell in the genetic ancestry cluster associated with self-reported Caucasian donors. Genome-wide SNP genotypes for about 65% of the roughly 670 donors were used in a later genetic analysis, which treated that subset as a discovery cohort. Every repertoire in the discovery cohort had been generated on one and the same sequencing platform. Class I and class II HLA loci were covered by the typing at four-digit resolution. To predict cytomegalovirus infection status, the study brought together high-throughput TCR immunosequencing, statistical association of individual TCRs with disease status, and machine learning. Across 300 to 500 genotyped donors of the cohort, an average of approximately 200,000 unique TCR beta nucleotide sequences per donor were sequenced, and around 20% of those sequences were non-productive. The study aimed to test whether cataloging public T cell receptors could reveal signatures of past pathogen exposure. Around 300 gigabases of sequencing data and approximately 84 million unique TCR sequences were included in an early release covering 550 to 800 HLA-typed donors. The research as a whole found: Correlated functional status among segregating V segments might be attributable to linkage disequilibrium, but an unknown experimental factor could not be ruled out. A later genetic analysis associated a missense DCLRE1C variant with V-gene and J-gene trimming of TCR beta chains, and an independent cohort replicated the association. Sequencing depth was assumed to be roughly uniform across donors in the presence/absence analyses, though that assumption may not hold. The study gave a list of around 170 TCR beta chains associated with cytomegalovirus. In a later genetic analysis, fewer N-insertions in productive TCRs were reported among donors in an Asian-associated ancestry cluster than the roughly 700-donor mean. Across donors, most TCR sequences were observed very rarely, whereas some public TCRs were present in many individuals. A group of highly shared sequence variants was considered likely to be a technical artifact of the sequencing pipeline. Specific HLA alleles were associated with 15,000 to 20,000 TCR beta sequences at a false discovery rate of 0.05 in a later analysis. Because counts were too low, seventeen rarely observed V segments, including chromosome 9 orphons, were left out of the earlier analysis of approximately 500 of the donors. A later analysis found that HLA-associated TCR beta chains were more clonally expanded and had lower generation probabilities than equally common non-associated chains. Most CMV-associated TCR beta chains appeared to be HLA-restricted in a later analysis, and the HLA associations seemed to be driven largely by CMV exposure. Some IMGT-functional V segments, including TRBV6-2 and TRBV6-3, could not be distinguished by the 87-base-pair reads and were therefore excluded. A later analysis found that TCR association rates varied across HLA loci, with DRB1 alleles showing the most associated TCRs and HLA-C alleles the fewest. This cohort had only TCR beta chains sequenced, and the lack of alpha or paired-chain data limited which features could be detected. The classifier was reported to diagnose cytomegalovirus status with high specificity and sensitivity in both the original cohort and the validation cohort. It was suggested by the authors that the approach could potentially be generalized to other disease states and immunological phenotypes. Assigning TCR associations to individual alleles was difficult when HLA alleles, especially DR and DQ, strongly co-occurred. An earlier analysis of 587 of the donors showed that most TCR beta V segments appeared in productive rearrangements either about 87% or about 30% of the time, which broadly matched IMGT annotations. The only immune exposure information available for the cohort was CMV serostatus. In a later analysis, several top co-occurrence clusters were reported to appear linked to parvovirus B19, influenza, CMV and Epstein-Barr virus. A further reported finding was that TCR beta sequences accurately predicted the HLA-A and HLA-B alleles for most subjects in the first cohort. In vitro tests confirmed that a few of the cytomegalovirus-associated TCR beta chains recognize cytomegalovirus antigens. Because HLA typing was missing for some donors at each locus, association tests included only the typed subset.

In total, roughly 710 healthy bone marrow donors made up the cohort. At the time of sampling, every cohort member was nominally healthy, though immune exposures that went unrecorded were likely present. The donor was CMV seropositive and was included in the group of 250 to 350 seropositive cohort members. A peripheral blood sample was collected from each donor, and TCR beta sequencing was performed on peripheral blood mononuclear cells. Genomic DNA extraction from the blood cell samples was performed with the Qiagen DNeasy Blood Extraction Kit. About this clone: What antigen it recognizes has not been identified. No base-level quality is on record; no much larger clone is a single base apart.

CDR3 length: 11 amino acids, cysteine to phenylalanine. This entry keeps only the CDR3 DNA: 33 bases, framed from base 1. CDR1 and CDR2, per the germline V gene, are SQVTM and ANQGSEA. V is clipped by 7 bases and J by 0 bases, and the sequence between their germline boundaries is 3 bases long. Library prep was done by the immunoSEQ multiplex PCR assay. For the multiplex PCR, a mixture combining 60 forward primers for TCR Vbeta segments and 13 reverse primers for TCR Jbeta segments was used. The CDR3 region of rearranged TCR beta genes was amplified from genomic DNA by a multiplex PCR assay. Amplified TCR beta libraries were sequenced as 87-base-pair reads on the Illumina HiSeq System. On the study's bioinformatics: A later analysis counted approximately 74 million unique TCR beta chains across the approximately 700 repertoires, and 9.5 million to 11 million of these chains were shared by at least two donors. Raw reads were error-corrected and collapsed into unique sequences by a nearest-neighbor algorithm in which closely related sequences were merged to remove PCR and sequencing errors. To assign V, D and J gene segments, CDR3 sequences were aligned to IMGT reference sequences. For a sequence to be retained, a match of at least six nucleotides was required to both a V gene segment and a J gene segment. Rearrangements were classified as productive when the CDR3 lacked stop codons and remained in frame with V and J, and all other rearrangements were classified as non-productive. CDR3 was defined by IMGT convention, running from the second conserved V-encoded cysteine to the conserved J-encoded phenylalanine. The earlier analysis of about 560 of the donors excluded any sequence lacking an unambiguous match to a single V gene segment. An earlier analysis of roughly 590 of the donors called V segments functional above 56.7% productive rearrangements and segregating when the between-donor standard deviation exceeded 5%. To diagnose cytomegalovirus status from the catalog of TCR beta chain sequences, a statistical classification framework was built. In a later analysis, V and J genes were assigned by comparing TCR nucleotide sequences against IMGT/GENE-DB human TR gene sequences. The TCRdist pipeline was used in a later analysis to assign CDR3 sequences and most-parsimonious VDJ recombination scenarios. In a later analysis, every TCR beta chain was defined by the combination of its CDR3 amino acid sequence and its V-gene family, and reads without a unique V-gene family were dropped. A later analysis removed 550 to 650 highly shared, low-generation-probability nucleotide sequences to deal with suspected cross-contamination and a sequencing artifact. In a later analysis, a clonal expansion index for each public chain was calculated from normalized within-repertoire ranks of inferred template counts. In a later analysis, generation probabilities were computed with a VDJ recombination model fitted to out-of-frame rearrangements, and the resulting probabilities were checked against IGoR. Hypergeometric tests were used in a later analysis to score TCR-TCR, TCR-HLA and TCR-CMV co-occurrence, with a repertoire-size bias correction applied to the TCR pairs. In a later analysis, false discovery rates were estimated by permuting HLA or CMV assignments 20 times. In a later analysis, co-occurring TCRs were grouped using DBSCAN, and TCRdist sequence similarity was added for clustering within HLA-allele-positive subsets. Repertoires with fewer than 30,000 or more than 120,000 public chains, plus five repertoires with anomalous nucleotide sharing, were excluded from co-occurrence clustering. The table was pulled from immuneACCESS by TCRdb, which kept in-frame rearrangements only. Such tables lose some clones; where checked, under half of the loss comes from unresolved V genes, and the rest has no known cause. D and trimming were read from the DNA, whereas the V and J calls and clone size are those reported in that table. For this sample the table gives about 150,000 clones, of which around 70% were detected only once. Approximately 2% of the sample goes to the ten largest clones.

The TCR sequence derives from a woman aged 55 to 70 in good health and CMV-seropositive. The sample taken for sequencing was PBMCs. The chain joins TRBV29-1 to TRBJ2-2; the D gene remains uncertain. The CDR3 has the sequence CSAANTGELFF. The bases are TGCAGCGCCGCGAACACCGGGGAGCTGTTTTTT.